Presented here are 16 T cell receptor beta chains from one specimen sequenced in a study of cytomegalovirus exposure and HLA in healthy donors. The PCR employed 60 Vbeta primers together with 13 Jbeta primers. Clones were sequenced by immunoSEQ multiplex PCR, and TCRdb holds only the in-frame ones, with some missing. The table records roughly 120,000 clones, roughly 62% of them present only once. Sequencing was carried out using PBMCs. The receptors here all came from a man aged 25-45 years in good health and CMV-seropositive.

The V and J genes are TRBV6-1 and TRBJ1-4; D is ambiguous. Trimming removed 6 bases at V and 8 bases at J, with 13 bases between. This CDR3 region has 13 residues. The germline V gene has CDR1 MNHNS and CDR2 SASEGT. The CDR3 region is CASRTNREEKLFF. The DNA of the CDR3 is TGTGCCAGCAGAACTAATAGAGAGGAAAAACTGTTTTTT.

This clone came up once. The chain has TRBV10-3 and TRBJ1-5, with a weak D call TRBD1 (5 bases). The V end lost 9 bases, the J end lost 7 bases, and 22 bases lay between the germline ends. CDR1 is ENHRY and CDR2 is SYGVKD in the germline V gene. The length of the CDR3 is 15 residues. This chain's CDR3 is CAISRGGGGVQPQHF. In DNA, the CDR3 is TGTGCCATTTCACGGGGGGGAGGAGGGGTCCAGCCCCAGCATTTT.

J is TRBJ2-1 and V is TRBV11-1; TRBD2 agrees at 7 bases. V dropped 4 bases and J dropped 2; count of bases not matched to a gene: 5. The CDR3 extends over 15 amino acids. Germline assignment: CDR1 SGHAT and CDR2 FQDESV (reference sequence). DNA of the CDR3: TGTGCCAGCAGCTACTCCGGGACTACCTACAATGAGCAGTTCTTC. The encoded protein is CASSYSGTTYNEQFF.

The V and J genes are TRBV28 and TRBJ2-5; 9 bases are a match to TRBD1. The CDR3 length is 16 residues. Germline V lookup: CDR1 MDHEN, CDR2 SYDVKM. The V segment lost 4 bases and the J segment 3 bases; nucleotides outside the gene matches: 9. CDR3: CASSWEQGAFEETQYF. As DNA, the CDR3 is TGTGCCAGCAGTTGGGAACAGGGGGCTTTCGAAGAGACCCAGTACTTC. Full variable domain (remainder filled in from reference TRBV28 and TRBJ2-5): DVKVTQSSRYLVKRTGEKVFLECVQDMDHENMFWYRQDPGLGLRLIYFSYDVKMKEKGDIPEGYSVSREKKERFSLILESASTNQTSMYLCASSWEQGAFEETQYFGPGTRLLVL.

The J gene is TRBJ1-3, the V gene TRBV10-3, with 10 positions matching TRBD2. The better agreement between TRBJ2-2 and the DNA end casts doubt on the J call. Germline values: CDR1 ENHRY, CDR2 SYGVKD. The CDR3 consists of 15 residues. This chain's CDR3 is CAISETSGKAGELFF. CDR3 bases: TGTGCCATCAGTGAAACTAGCGGGAAGGCCGGGGAGCTGTTTTTT.

The gene calls are TRBV5-1 and TRBJ2-7; TRBD2 agrees at 14 bases. Trimming cost V 3 bases and J 5 bases; bases outside gene matches: 4. The CDR3 covers 15 residues. The germline V gene encodes CDR1 SGHRS and CDR2 YFSETQ. CDR3: CASSWGTSGSDEQYF. CDR3 in DNA: TGCGCCAGCAGCTGGGGGACTAGCGGGAGTGACGAGCAGTACTTC. Looking up the rest from reference TRBV5-1 and TRBJ2-7 gives the full variable domain: KAGVTQTPRYLIKTRGQQVTLSCSPISGHRSVSWYQQTPGQGLQFLFEYFSETQRNKGNFPGRFSGRQFSNSRSEMNVSTLELGDSALYLCASSWGTSGSDEQYFGPGTRLTVT.

The gene calls are TRBV9 and TRBJ2-5, with 12 bases matching TRBD2. Germline V gene data show CDR1 as SGDLS and CDR2 as YYNGEE. The CDR3 runs to 15 residues. The J segment lost 7 bases and the V segment lost 0 bases, leaving 4 bases of the junction unmatched. CDR3 coding DNA: TGTGCCAGCAGCGTAGGACTAGCGGGGGAAGGGACCCAGTACTTC. This codes for CASSVGLAGEGTQYF. Complete variable domain (other parts from reference TRBV9 and TRBJ2-5): DSGVTQTPKHLITATGQRVTLRCSPRSGDLSVYWYQQSLDQGLQFLIQYYNGEERAKGNILERFSAQQFPDLHSELNLSSLELGDSALYFCASSVGLAGEGTQYFGPGTRLLVL.

This clone was seen more than once but under ten times. The chain combines TRBV10-1 with TRBJ2-1; unclear D gene. The V gene lost 0 bases and the J gene lost 6 bases, with 18 bases spanning the gap. CDR3 length: 17 residues. CDR1 is WNHNN, CDR2 SYGVQD, per germline (reference sequence). The CDR3 protein is CASSESGNRTTRNEQFF. As DNA, the CDR3 is TGCGCCAGCAGTGAGTCCGGCAACCGAACTACTCGCAATGAGCAGTTCTTC.

This clone has a handful of counts. The rearrangement links TRBV25-1 to TRBJ2-7; 7 nucleotides match TRBD2. The CDR3 consists of 14 residues. Germline V gene data show CDR1 as MGHDK and CDR2 as SYGVNS. With V trimmed by 6 bases and J by 2 bases, 7 bases remained unmatched. The CDR3 coding sequence is TGTGCCAGCAGGGCTAGCGGACCCGCCTACGAGCAGTACTTC. Translation gives CASRASGPAYEQYF.

In its sample, this clone was seen a few times. The chain joins TRBV7-6 to TRBJ2-5; tentatively, D is TRBD1 (5 bases). CDR3 size: 14 residues. Looked up from germline, CDR1 is SGHVS and CDR2 is FNYEAQ. Deletions cut 5 bases from V and 10 bases from J, with 20 bases between. The CDR3 DNA reads as TGTGCCAGCAGCGAAGATTTAGACAGCCAGATCCAGTACTTC. Protein product: CASSEDLDSQIQYF.

This sequence joins TRBV19 and TRBJ1-1, with D hard to call. Trimming left V 5 bases short and J 0 bases short, with 7 bases between. The CDR3 sequence is 13 residues long. CDR1 LNHDA and CDR2 SQIVND come from the germline V gene (reference sequence). Here the CDR3 DNA reads TGTGCCAGTAGTTACAGCATGAACACTGAAGCTTTCTTT. It codes for CASSYSMNTEAFF. The full variable domain, completed using reference TRBV19 and TRBJ1-1, is DGGITQSPKYLFRKEGQNVTLSCEQNLNHDAMYWYRQDPGQGLRLIYYSQIVNDFQKGDIAEGYSVSREKKESFPLTVTSAQKNPTAFYLCASSYSMNTEAFFGQGTRLTVV.

The chain couples TRBV27 to TRBJ1-2; D remains unclear. Germline V lookup: CDR1 MNHEY, CDR2 SMNVEV (reference sequence). The CDR3 sequence is 14 residues long. The ends were cut back, 1 base at V and 8 bases at J, with 14 bases in the middle. The CDR3 spells CASSLFGEVQGYTF. The CDR3 DNA sequence: TGTGCCAGCAGTTTATTTGGGGAGGTGCAGGGCTACACCTTC.

The chain is built from TRBV7-8 and TRBJ2-1; D is possibly TRBD2 (5 bases). The length of the CDR3 is 16 residues. Per germline, CDR1 SGHVS and CDR2 FQNEAQ. V was shortened by 5 bases and J by 0 bases, with 14 bases between the two germline ends. CDR3 in DNA: TGTGCCAGCAGCGAAAACTCCCGGGGCTCCTACAATGAGCAGTTCTTC. It is translated as CASSENSRGSYNEQFF.

Details on this clone: A junction end diverges from the germline sequence, so it may reflect a read error. V and J are TRBV5-6 and TRBJ2-3; 9 bases agree with TRBD1. Germline-derived CDR1 and CDR2 are SGHDT and YYEEEE. The CDR3 contains 15 residues. The CDR3 loop reads CASRPTGGSTDAQYF. In nucleotides, the CDR3 is TGTGCCAGCAGGCCGACAGGGGGGAGCACAGATGCGCAGTATTTT. Full variable domain (rest looked up from reference TRBV5-6 and TRBJ2-3): DAGVTQSPTHLIKTRGQQVTLRCSPKSGHDTVSWYQQALGQGPQFIFQYYEEEERQRGNFPDRFSGHQFPNYSSELNVNALLLGDSALYLCASRPTGGSTDAQYFGPGTRLTVL.

In this sample, this clone turned up many times. The J gene is TRBJ2-7, the V gene TRBV27; D unclear. CDR1 and CDR2 from the germline V gene are MNHEY and SMNVEV (reference sequence). The CDR3 totals 15 residues. V lost 0 bases and J lost 0, with 9 bases in between. The DNA of the CDR3 is TGTGCCAGCAGTTTATCAATTCTCCCCTCCTACGAGCAGTACTTC. It specifies CASSLSILPSYEQYF.

The chain recombines TRBV2 with TRBJ1-2, with 7 bases identical to TRBD1. CDR3 length: 16 residues. Germline CDR1 and CDR2: SNHLY and FYNNEI. The J segment lost 6 bases and the V segment lost 2 bases, leaving 12 bases of the junction unmatched. Here the CDR3 reads CASSEMAQGLSDGYTF. The CDR3 nucleotides read TGTGCCAGCAGTGAAATGGCACAGGGGCTCTCGGATGGCTACACCTTC. Based on the CDR3 plus reference TRBV2 and TRBJ1-2, the full variable domain is EPEVTQTPSHQVTQMGQEVILRCVPISNHLYFYWYRQILGQKVEFLVSFYNNEISEKSEIFDDQFSVERPDGSNFTLKIRSTKLEDSAMYFCASSEMAQGLSDGYTFGSGTRLTVV.